The 23 T cell receptor beta chains reported below all come from one sample, sequenced in a study of blood T cell repertoires in COVID-19. Profiled with immunoSEQ multiplex PCR; TCRdb holds only in-frame clones, not every one. The sample holds around 95,000 clones, about 83% seen once. Specimen: peripheral blood. These receptors all come from a human donor in a cohort sampled during active COVID-19.

This clone came up once. The chain recombines TRBV10-3 with TRBJ2-1; TRBD2 matches 7 bases. V lost 11 bases to trimming and J lost 7 bases; unmatched junction nucleotides: 11. Germline V gene data show CDR1 as ENHRY and CDR2 as SYGVKD. This CDR3 contains 13 residues. The CDR3 DNA is TGTGCCGCAGCGGGGTTCCAGAGTAATGAGCAGTTCTTC. Translation: CAAAGFQSNEQFF.

The rearrangement links TRBV19 to TRBJ1-2, with TRBD1 as a possible D gene (6 bases). Germline assignment: CDR1 LNHDA and CDR2 SQIVND (reference sequence). The CDR3 extends over 15 amino acids. Trimming cost V 4 bases and J 2 bases, with 14 bases left between them. As DNA, the CDR3 is TGTGCCAGTAGTACACGGCAGGGGACCAACTATGGCTACACCTTC. Protein: CASSTRQGTNYGYTF. The full variable domain, with the rest looked up from reference TRBV19 and TRBJ1-2, is DGGITQSPKYLFRKEGQNVTLSCEQNLNHDAMYWYRQDPGQGLRLIYYSQIVNDFQKGDIAEGYSVSREKKESFPLTVTSAQKNPTAFYLCASSTRQGTNYGYTFGSGTRLTVV.

This clone appeared a few times. The V and J genes are TRBV3-1 (or the pseudogene TRBV3-2) and TRBJ2-3; 7 nucleotides align to TRBD2. Losses at the gene ends were 5 bases for V and 1 base for J; bases not matched to a gene: 9. Germline CDR1 and CDR2: LGHDT and YNNKEL (reference sequence). The CDR3 sequence is 16 residues long. CDR3 coding DNA: TGTGCCAGCAGCTCCCGCGGCGGGAGCGGCACAGATACGCAGTATTTT. This encodes CASSSRGGSGTDTQYF.

This clone was detected only a few times. The chain is built from TRBV6-5 and TRBJ2-7, with 10 bases identical to TRBD2. The CDR3 has 15 residues. CDR1 is MNHEY and CDR2 is SVGAGI in the germline V gene. V shed 8 bases and J 0 bases; nucleotides not matched to a gene: 7. Here the CDR3 reads CASSGTSGASYEQYF. DNA of the CDR3: TGTGCCAGCTCGGGAACTAGCGGGGCCTCCTACGAGCAGTACTTC.

The J gene is TRBJ1-2, the V gene TRBV29-1; possible D gene TRBD1, 5 bases. The CDR3 length is 15 residues. Trimming shortened V by 0 bases and J by 4 bases, and 15 bases separated the two germline ends. CDR1 SQVTM and CDR2 ANQGSEA come from the germline V gene. The CDR3 bases are TGCAGCGTTGAAGATCGGGTGCCAGGGTTCTATGGCTACACCTTC. It encodes CSVEDRVPGFYGYTF.

The gene calls are TRBV21-1 and TRBJ2-3; TRBD2, the table's D call, lacks a check against the DNA. TRBV21-1 is a listed pseudogene. The CDR3 is 17 residues long. Written as DNA, the CDR3 is TGTGCCAGCAGCAAAGGAGTACTAGCGGGGGAAACAGATACGCAGTATTTT. Translated, it gives CASSKGVLAGETDTQYF.

This chain links TRBV10-2 with TRBJ1-5, with D unresolved. The V end lost 4 bases, the J end lost 4 bases, and 8 bases lay between the germline ends. Germline loops: CDR1 WSHSY, CDR2 SAAADI. The CDR3 runs 13 residues. The CDR3: CASSGAYNQPQHF. The CDR3, as DNA: TGCGCCAGCAGTGGGGCATATAATCAGCCCCAGCATTTT.

V is TRBV7-6 and J is TRBJ2-3; 16 bases map to TRBD2. From germline, CDR1 is SGHVS and CDR2 FNYEAQ. The ends lost 3 bases at V and 4 bases at J; junction bases unmatched: 4. The CDR3 covers 17 residues. For the CDR3, the DNA is TGTGCCAGCAGCTTTCCGGGACTAGCGGGAGGGTCAGATACGCAGTATTTT. As protein: CASSFPGLAGGSDTQYF.

This clone was picked up one time. This rearrangement joins TRBV19 to TRBJ1-5; TRBD1 agrees at 7 bases. From germline, CDR1 is LNHDA and CDR2 SQIVND (reference sequence). CDR3 length: 14 residues. V was pared by 7 bases and J by 3 bases, with 6 bases of the junction left unmatched. CDR3 coding DNA: TGTGCCAGTACCCGGACAGGAGTCAATCAGCCCCAGCATTTT. It yields the protein CASTRTGVNQPQHF.

The chain couples TRBV25-1 to TRBJ2-5; the D gene is possibly TRBD2 (6 bases). Per germline, CDR1 MGHDK and CDR2 SYGVNS. V dropped 7 bases and J dropped 5 bases, with 14 bases sitting between them. CDR3 size: 13 residues. CDR3 bases: TGTGCCAGCATCGGGCAGGGAGGTGAGACCCAGTACTTC. It codes for CASIGQGGETQYF.

This chain joins TRBV5-8 and TRBJ2-1; 12 positions match TRBD1. Germline V CDR1 and CDR2: SGHTS, YDEGEE. CDR3 size: 14 residues. J gave up 10 bases and V 2 bases, and 4 bases lay outside the gene matches. Here the CDR3 reads CASSFRDRGHEQFF. As DNA, the CDR3 is TGTGCCAGCAGCTTCCGGGACAGGGGGCACGAGCAGTTCTTC.

The chain recombines TRBV6-6 with TRBJ2-3, with D perhaps matching TRBD2 (6 bases). The CDR3 contains 14 residues. Trimming took 8 bases from V and 2 from J, leaving 14 bases between them. The V gene's germline CDR1 is MNHNY and CDR2 SVGAGI (reference sequence). CDR3 DNA: TGTGCCAGCTCTAGGGACTCTTACACAGATACGCAGTATTTT. Translating it yields CASSRDSYTDTQYF.

This clone was counted a single time. V gene TRBV6-6 combines with J gene TRBJ2-5; D perhaps matches TRBD1 (7 bases). Germline assignment: CDR1 MNHNY and CDR2 SVGAGI (reference sequence). Trimming removed 6 bases from V and 1 base from J, with 15 bases in between. This CDR3 is built from 15 residues. The CDR3 reads CASSYGGDSQETQYF. Here the CDR3 DNA reads TGTGCCAGCAGCTACGGAGGGGACAGCCAAGAGACCCAGTACTTC.

V is TRBV2 and J is TRBJ1-2, with TRBD1 as a possible D gene (5 bases). Between the trimmed V and J ends, which lost 10 bases and 2 bases, there was a span of 20 bases. The length of the CDR3 is 15 residues. Germline lookup yields CDR1 SNHLY and CDR2 FYNNEI. The CDR3 is CATTLEGGANYGYTF. CDR3 DNA: TGTGCCACTACGTTAGAAGGAGGGGCCAACTATGGCTACACCTTC.

V is TRBV7-2 and J is TRBJ2-7; possible D gene TRBD2, 6 bases. The CDR3 spans 15 residues. The ends were cut back, 5 bases at V and 3 bases at J, with 17 bases in the middle. Germline V gives CDR1 SGHTA, CDR2 FQGNSA. CDR3 sequence reads: CASSKRPRRDYEQYF. Written as DNA, the CDR3 is TGTGCCAGCAGCAAAAGACCTCGGAGGGACTACGAGCAGTACTTC.

The chain is built from TRBV3-1 (or the pseudogene TRBV3-2) and TRBJ2-3, with 7 bases lining up with TRBD1. CDR3 length: 14 amino acids. The V segment lost 3 bases and the J segment 0 bases; nucleotides outside the gene matches: 0. The V gene's germline CDR1 is LGHDT and CDR2 YNNKEL (reference sequence). The CDR3 sequence is CASSQTGSTDTQYF. CDR3 bases: TGTGCCAGCAGCCAGACAGGGAGCACAGATACGCAGTATTTT.

The chain uses TRBV7-8 and TRBJ1-5; D call uncertain. Trimming removed 2 bases from V and 3 bases from J, with 11 bases in between. The CDR3 consists of 15 residues. Germline V lookup: CDR1 SGHVS, CDR2 FQNEAQ. CDR3 coding DNA: TGTGCCAGCAGCTTAAAAAGAACAGACAATCAGCCCCAGCATTTT. This gives the protein CASSLKRTDNQPQHF. Combining the CDR3 with reference TRBV7-8 and TRBJ1-5 gives the whole variable domain GAGVSQSPRYKVAKRGQDVALRCDPISGHVSLFWYQQALGQGPEFLTYFQNEAQLDKSGLPSDRFFAERPEGSVSTLKIQRTQQEDSAVYLCASSLKRTDNQPQHFGDGTRLSIL.

This clone was counted a single time. The J gene is TRBJ1-1, the V gene TRBV18; perhaps TRBD1 as D (5 bases). The CDR3 sequence is 14 residues long. The ends were cut back, 1 base at V and 0 bases at J, with 6 bases in the middle. Germline V gene data show CDR1 as KGHSH and CDR2 as LQKENI. The CDR3 is CASSPRGVNTEAFF. For the CDR3, the DNA is TGTGCCAGCTCACCACGGGGGGTGAACACTGAAGCTTTCTTT.

The rearrangement uses TRBV7-6 and TRBJ1-4; maybe TRBD1 (6 bases). V was cut by 2 bases and J by 2 bases, with 12 bases left in between. The CDR3 runs to 16 residues. Germline V gene data show CDR1 as SGHVS and CDR2 as FNYEAQ. The CDR3: CASSLIQGTTNEKLFF. The CDR3 DNA reads as TGTGCCAGCAGCTTAATTCAGGGGACGACTAATGAAAAACTGTTTTTT.

The chain links TRBV30 to TRBJ1-3, with 7 bases identical to TRBD1. V shed 2 bases and J 2 bases; nucleotides not matched to a gene: 6. Germline CDR1 reads GTSNPN; CDR2 reads SVGIG (reference sequence). This CDR3 is built from 15 residues. The CDR3 is CAWSPIRGPGNTIYF. CDR3 in DNA: TGTGCCTGGAGTCCGATTAGGGGGCCTGGAAACACCATATATTTT.

This clone was observed a few times. The chain combines TRBV13 with TRBJ1-1, with D perhaps TRBD1 (5 bases). V dropped 2 bases and J dropped 0 bases, with 16 bases sitting between them. Germline loops: CDR1 PRHDT, CDR2 FYEKMQ (reference sequence). This CDR3 has 17 residues. CDR3 DNA sequence: TGTGCCAGCAGCTTACTTCCAGGGCAAAAAATGAACACTGAAGCTTTCTTT. It specifies CASSLLPGQKMNTEAFF. The full variable domain, completed using reference TRBV13 and TRBJ1-1, is AAGVIQSPRHLIKEKRETATLKCYPIPRHDTVYWYQQGPGQDPQFLISFYEKMQSDKGSIPDRFSAQQFSDYHSELNMSSLELGDSALYFCASSLLPGQKMNTEAFFGQGTRLTVV.

The chain employs TRBV19 and TRBJ1-1, with TRBD1 as a possible D gene (5 bases). Germline values: CDR1 LNHDA, CDR2 SQIVND (reference sequence). The CDR3 runs 15 residues. V was cut by 7 bases and J by 0 bases, with 15 bases left in between. In nucleotides, the CDR3 is TGTGCCAGTAAACTGGGGCCGCTCATGAACACTGAAGCTTTCTTT. Translation gives CASKLGPLMNTEAFF.

This rearrangement joins TRBV3-1 (or the pseudogene TRBV3-2) to TRBJ2-7, with 8 positions matching TRBD2. This CDR3 has 15 amino acids. The junction had 10 bases not matched to a gene; V was cut back by 5 bases and J by 4 bases. Per germline, CDR1 LGHDT and CDR2 YNNKEL (reference sequence). The CDR3 coding sequence is TGTGCCAGCAGCTTTTCCGGGACTAGTCGTTACGAGCAGTACTTC. This encodes CASSFSGTSRYEQYF.